What follows are 3 T cell receptor beta chains derived from one specimen sequenced in a study of blood T cell repertoires in COVID-19. Sequenced by immunoSEQ multiplex PCR; TCRdb stores in-frame clones only, minus some. The repertoire has about 240,000 clones, approximately 86% of them found once; the top ten carry roughly 3.5%. Input material: PBMCs or T cells enriched from blood (not recorded which). All receptors derive from a woman aged 35 to 49 with acute COVID-19.

V usage is TRBV7-9 and J usage is TRBJ1-2; perhaps TRBD1 as D (6 bases). The CDR3 loop spans 17 amino acids. From germline, CDR1 is SEHNR and CDR2 FQNEAQ (reference sequence). Between the trimmed V and J ends, which lost 2 bases and 5 bases, there was a span of 21 bases. The CDR3 DNA is TGTGCCAGCAGCTTAAAGATAAGGGGGACCTATCAATATGGCTACACCTTC. Amino acid sequence: CASSLKIRGTYQYGYTF.

In this sample, this clone turned up once. This chain joins TRBV3-1 (or the pseudogene TRBV3-2) and TRBJ1-1; D ambiguous. Trimming cost V 5 bases and J 3 bases, with 10 bases left between them. The CDR3 extends over 13 amino acids. Per the germline V gene, CDR1 is LGHDT and CDR2 is YNNKEL (reference sequence). CDR3 residues: CASSFNRDTEAFF. CDR3 sequence (DNA): TGTGCCAGCAGCTTCAACCGGGACACTGAAGCTTTCTTT.

The rearrangement joins TRBV19 to TRBJ2-7; 7 nucleotides align to TRBD2. This CDR3 comprises 14 residues. V lost 5 bases and J lost 6; bases outside the gene matches: 10. CDR1 is LNHDA and CDR2 is SQIVND in the germline V gene (reference sequence). CDR3 residues: CASSAGLVGSEQYF. Written as DNA, the CDR3 is TGTGCCAGTAGTGCCGGACTAGTGGGGTCCGAGCAGTACTTC. Filled out from reference TRBV19 and TRBJ2-7, the complete variable domain reads DGGITQSPKYLFRKEGQNVTLSCEQNLNHDAMYWYRQDPGQGLRLIYYSQIVNDFQKGDIAEGYSVSREKKESFPLTVTSAQKNPTAFYLCASSAGLVGSEQYFGPGTRLTVT.